These 4 T cell receptor beta chains share one sample of origin, sequenced in a study of OX40 agonist ivuxolimab in advanced cancers. The method was immunoSEQ multiplex PCR; TCRdb's version includes in-frame clones alone and lacks a portion of them. The profile shows 100,000 to 130,000 clones, more than 85% of them singletons. This material consisted of CD4+ or CD8+ T cells sorted from blood, taken in a trial of the OX40 agonist ivuxolimab. The receptors shown here come from an adult with an advanced solid tumor such as melanoma, head and neck, liver or kidney cancer.

DNA of the CDR3: TGTGCCAGCAGCGTCTCCGGGACAGGTGGTTACGAGCAGTACTTC. This translates into CASSVSGTGGYEQYF. This chain joins TRBV7-6 and TRBJ2-7; 8 bases map to TRBD1. This CDR3 has 15 residues. Unmatched junction bases numbered 10, after V lost 5 bases and J lost 4 bases. Germline CDR1 and CDR2: SGHVS and FNYEAQ. The variable domain in full, with the rest retrieved from reference TRBV7-6 and TRBJ2-7, is GAGVSQSPRYKVTKRGQDVALRCDPISGHVSLYWYRQALGQGPEFLTYFNYEAQQDKSGLPNDRFSAERPEGSISTLTIQRTEQRDSAMYRCASSVSGTGGYEQYFGPGTRLTVT.

The chain uses TRBV7-2 and TRBJ1-2; D is uncertain. Trimming shortened V by 1 base and J by 8 bases, and 14 bases separated the two germline ends. This CDR3 contains 14 residues. Germline CDR1 is SGHTA and CDR2 is FQGNSA. CDR3 bases: TGTGCCAGCAGCTTAGGTGAGGGAATTGGCGGCTACACCTTC. Translation gives CASSLGEGIGGYTF.

The chain has TRBV15 and TRBJ2-5, with D possibly being TRBD1 or TRBD2 (6 bases each). Germline CDR1 LNHNV, CDR2 YYDKDF (reference sequence). The CDR3 has 16 residues. The ends were cut back, 5 bases at V and 4 bases at J, with 20 bases in the middle. Written as DNA, the CDR3 is TGTGCCACCAGCGGCTTAGGGGGGAAAATCGGAGAGACCCAGTACTTC. It translates to CATSGLGGKIGETQYF.

The chain couples TRBV6-6 to TRBJ2-5; no definite D call. V was cut by 4 bases and J by 4 bases, with 7 bases left in between. There are 12 residues in the CDR3. The germline V gene encodes CDR1 MNHNY and CDR2 SVGAGI (reference sequence). CDR3 DNA sequence: TGTGCCAGCAGTTCCCTTCCAGAGACCCAGTACTTC. This sequence encodes CASSSLPETQYF.